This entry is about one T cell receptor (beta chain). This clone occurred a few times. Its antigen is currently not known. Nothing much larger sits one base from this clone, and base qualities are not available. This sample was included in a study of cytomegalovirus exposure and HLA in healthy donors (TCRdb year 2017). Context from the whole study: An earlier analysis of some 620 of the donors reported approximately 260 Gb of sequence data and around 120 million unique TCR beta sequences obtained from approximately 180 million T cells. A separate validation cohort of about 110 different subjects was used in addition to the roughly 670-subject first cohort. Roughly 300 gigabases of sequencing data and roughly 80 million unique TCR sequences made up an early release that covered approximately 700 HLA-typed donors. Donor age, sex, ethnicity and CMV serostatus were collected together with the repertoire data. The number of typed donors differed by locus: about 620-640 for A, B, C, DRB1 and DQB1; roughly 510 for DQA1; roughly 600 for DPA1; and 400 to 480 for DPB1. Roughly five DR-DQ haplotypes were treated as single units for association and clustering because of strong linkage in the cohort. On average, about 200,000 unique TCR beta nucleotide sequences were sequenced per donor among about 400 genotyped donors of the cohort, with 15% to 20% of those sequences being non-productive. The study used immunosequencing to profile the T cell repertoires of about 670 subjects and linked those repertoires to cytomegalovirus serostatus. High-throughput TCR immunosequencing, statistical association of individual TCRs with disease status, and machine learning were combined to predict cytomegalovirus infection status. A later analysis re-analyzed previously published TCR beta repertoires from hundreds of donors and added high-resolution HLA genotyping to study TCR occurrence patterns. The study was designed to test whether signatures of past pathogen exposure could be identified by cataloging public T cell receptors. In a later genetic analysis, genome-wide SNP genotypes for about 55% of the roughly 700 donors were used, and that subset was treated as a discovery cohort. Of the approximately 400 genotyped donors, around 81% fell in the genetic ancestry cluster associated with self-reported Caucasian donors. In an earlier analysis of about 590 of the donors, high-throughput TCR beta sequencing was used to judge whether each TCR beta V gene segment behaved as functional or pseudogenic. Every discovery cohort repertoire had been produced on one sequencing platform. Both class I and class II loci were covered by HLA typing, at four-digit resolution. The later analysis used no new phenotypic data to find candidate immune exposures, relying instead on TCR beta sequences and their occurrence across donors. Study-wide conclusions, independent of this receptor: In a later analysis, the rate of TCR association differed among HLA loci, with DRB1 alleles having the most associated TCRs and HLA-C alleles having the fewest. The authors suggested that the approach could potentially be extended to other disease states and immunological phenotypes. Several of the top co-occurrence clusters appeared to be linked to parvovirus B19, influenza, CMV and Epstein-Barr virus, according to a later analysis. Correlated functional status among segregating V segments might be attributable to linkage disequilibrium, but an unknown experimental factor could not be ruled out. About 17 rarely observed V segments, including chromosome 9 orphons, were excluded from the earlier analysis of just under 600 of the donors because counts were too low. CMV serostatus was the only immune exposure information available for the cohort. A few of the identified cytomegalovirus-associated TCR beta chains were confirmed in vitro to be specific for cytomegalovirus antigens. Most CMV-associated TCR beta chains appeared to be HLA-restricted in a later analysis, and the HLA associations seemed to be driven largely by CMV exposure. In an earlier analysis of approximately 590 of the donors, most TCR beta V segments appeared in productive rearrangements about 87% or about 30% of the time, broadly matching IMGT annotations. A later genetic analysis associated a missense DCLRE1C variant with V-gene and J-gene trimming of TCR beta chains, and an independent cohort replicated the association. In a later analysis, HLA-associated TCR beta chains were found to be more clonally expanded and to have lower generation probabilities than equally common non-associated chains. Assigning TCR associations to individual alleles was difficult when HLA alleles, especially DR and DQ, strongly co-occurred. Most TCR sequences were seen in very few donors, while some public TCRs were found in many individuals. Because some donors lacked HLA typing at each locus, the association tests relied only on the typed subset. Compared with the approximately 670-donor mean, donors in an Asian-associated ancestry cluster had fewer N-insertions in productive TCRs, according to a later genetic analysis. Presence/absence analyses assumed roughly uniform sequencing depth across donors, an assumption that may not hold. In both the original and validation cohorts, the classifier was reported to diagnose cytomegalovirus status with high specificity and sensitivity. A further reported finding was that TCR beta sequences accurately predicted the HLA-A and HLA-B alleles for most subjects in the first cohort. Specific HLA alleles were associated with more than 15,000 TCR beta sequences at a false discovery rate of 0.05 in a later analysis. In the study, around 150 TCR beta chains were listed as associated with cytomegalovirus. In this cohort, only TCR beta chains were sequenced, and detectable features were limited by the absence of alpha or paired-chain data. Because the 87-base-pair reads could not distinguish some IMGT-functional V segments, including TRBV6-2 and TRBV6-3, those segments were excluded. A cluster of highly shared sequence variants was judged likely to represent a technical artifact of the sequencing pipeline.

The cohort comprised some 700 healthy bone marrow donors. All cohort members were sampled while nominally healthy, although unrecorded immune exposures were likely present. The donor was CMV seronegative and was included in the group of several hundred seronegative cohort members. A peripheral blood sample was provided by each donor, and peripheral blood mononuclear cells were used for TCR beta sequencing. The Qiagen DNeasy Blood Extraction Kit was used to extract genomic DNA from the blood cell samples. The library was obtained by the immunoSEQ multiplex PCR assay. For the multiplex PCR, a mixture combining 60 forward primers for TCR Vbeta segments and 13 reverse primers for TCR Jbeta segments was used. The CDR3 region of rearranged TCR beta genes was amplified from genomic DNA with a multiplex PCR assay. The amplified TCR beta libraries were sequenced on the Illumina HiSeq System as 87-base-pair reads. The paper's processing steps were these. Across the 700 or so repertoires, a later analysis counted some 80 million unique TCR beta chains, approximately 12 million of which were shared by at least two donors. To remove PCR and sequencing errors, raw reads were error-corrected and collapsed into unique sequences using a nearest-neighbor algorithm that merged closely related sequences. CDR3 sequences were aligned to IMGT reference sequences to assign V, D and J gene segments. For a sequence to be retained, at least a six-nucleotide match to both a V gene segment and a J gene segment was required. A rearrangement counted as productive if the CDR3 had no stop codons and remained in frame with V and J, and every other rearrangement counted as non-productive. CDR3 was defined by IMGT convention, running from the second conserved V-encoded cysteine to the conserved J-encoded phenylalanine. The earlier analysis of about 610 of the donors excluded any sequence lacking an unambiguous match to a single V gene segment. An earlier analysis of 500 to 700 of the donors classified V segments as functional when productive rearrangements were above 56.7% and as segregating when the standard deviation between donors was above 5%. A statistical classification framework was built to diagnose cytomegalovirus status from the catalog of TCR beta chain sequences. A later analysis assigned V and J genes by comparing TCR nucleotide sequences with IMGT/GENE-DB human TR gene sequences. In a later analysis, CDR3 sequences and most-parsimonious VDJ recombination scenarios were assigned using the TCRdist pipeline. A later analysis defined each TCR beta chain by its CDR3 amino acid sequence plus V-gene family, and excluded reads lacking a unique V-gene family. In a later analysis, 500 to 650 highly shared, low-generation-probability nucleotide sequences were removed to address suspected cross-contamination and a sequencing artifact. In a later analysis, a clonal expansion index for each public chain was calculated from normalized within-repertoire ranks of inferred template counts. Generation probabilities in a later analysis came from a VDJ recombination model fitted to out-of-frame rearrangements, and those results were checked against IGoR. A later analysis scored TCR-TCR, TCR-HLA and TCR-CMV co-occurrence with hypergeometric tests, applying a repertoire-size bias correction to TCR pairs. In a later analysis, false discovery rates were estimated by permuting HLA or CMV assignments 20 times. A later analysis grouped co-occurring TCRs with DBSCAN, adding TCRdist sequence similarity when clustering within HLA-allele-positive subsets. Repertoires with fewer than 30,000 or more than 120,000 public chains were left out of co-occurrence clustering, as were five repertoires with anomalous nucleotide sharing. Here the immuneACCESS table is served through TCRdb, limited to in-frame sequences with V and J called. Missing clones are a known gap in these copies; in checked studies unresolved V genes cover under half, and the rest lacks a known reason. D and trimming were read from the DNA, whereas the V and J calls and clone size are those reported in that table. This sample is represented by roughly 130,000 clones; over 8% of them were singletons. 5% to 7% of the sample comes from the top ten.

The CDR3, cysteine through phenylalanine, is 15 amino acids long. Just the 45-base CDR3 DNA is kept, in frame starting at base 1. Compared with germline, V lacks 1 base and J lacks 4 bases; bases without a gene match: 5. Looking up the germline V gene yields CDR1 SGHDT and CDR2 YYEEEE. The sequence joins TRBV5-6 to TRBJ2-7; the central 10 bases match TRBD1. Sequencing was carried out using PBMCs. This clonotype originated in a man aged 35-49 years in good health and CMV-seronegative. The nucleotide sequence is TGTGCCAGCAGCTTGCTCCGGACAGGGGGGTACGAGCAGTACTTC. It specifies CASSLLRTGGYEQYF.